This is a list of T cell receptor beta chains from one sample in a study of T cell responses to AZD1222 COVID-19 vaccine. The assay was immunoSEQ multiplex PCR, and TCRdb's table has in-frame clones only and misses some. Among roughly 110,000 clones, almost 90% were seen once, and the ten largest hold less than 6%. Sample: peripheral blood, taken on day 0 of AZD1222 vaccination. The source is an adult in good health. Each CDR3 is given with its conserved first and last residue. A D gene is named only where the DNA matches it firmly.

D: TRBD1; V: TRBV10-2; CDR3: CASRNTGGAAYEQYF
D: TRBD1; V: TRBV10-3; CDR3: CAISVNRGREAFF
D: TRBD2; V: TRBV19; CDR3: CASSPSSGRAGSYNEQFF
D: NA; V: TRBV9; CDR3: CASSVDVNYGYTF
D: NA; V: TRBV11-1; CDR3: CASSPSGAYEQYF
D: TRBD2; V: TRBV7-2; CDR3: CASSSDPGRASAQYF
D: TRBD1; V: TRBV18; CDR3: CASSPDREYEQYF
D: NA; V: TRBV7-3; CDR3: CASSPDGGAGRQPQHF
D: TRBD1; V: TRBV6-5; CDR3: CASSSDRGYTGELFF
D: TRBD2; V: TRBV19; CDR3: CASSFQAGVWEQYF
D: NA; V: TRBV10-1; CDR3: CASSSGTANEKLFF
D: NA; V: TRBV7-3; CDR3: CASSPRVAGELFF
D: TRBD2; V: TRBV9; CDR3: CASSVVAGGLNEQFF
D: NA; V: TRBV2; CDR3: CASSGRWNGNEQFF
D: NA; V: TRBV5-1; CDR3: CASSPGYITYNEQFF
D: TRBD2; V: TRBV9; CDR3: CASSSTASGSKTQYF
D: TRBD2; V: TRBV5-1; CDR3: CASSLAGGTSKETQYF
D: TRBD1; V: TRBV5-1; CDR3: CASSSGQGYNEQFF
D: TRBD1; V: TRBV7-8; CDR3: CASSRDRDGDSPLHF
D: NA; V: TRBV6-6; CDR3: CASSSAGIEQYF
D: NA; V: TRBV6-5; CDR3: CASSRSPARISEQYF
D: NA; V: TRBV27; CDR3: CASRVSLSGNTIYF
D: NA; V: TRBV9; CDR3: CASSPPGNTEAFF
D: NA; V: TRBV19; CDR3: CASSMPRRADTQYF
D: TRBD1; V: TRBV7-8; CDR3: CASSLQGARQPQHF
D: NA; V: TRBV24-1; CDR3: CATSEAGKTGELFF
D: TRBD2; V: TRBV19; CDR3: CASSYSWGGTIIEEQYF
D: NA; V: TRBV18; CDR3: CASSPVGEDSPLHF
D: NA; V: TRBV4-1; CDR3: CASSQVSTGEQYF
D: NA; V: TRBV29-1; CDR3: CSVSGTSSLRGEQYF
D: NA; V: TRBV6-5; CDR3: CASRKTVLQPQHF
D: NA; V: TRBV3-1/TRBV3-2; CDR3: CASSTGTTRGYGYTF
D: NA; V: TRBV24-1; CDR3: CATSDLNQPQHF
D: NA; V: TRBV5-4; CDR3: CASSLRTGVITDTQYF
D: NA; V: TRBV14; CDR3: CASSQFKRTVSSGANVLTF
D: NA; V: TRBV15; CDR3: CATSRGGGSGPDTQYF
D: NA; V: TRBV6-2/TRBV6-3; CDR3: CASSRKVGGSYEQYF
D: TRBD1; V: TRBV18; CDR3: CASSPPRTGVIQETQYF
D: NA; V: TRBV18; CDR3: CASSPGSGDAYEQYF
D: TRBD1; V: TRBV24-1; CDR3: CATSATTGGSRSSYNEQFF
D: NA; V: TRBV4-1; CDR3: CASSPQAGGTDTQYF
D: TRBD2; V: TRBV11-2; CDR3: CASSTRTSGRDEQYF
D: NA; V: TRBV24-1; CDR3: CATSDFSRELFF
D: NA; V: TRBV3-1/TRBV3-2; CDR3: CASSRDNRAEKLFF
D: TRBD2; V: TRBV7-8; CDR3: CASRILAGDYNEQFF
D: NA; V: TRBV4-2; CDR3: CASSQLPSDFENTEAFF
D: NA; V: TRBV19; CDR3: CASSIRVGEAFF
D: NA; V: TRBV18; CDR3: CASSPGGAGEAFF
D: TRBD2; V: TRBV27; CDR3: CASSFREVLAGGGAYNEQFF
D: TRBD1; V: TRBV6-5; CDR3: CASSYHRGNEQYF
D: NA; V: TRBV15; CDR3: CATSRADSLTNYGYTF